This T cell receptor beta chain was profiled in a study of shared clonotypes between healthy human individuals. Overall study findings and caveats: Measured sharing among donors was expected to vary with sequencing depth. As a rule, naive subsets had a larger estimated richness than memory subsets. Depth was large, yet rarefaction showed that sorted-subset sequencing was incomplete.

The germline CDR1 and CDR2 sequences are LNHDA and SQIVND (reference sequence). V lost 3 bases, J lost 11 bases, and 10 bases lay in between. This CDR3 comprises 11 residues. A note on this clone: The antigen is undetermined.

Sorted-subset replicate PCR reactions contained 150 to 200 ng DNA, corresponding to some 29,000 T cell genomes. Assay: immunoSEQ multiplex PCR; the TCRdb copy retains only in-frame clones and omits some. The data contain roughly 2 million clones, under 97% of them singletons. Sequencing was carried out using naive CD4+ T cells sorted from blood. Subset denoted: CD45RA+ positively selected. The sequence came from a man aged 18-30 years in good health. The gene calls are TRBV19 and TRBJ1-1, with no clear D. Here the CDR3 DNA reads TGTGCCAGTAGTATCTCTGGAAAGGCTTTCTTT. Its translation is CASSISGKAFF.